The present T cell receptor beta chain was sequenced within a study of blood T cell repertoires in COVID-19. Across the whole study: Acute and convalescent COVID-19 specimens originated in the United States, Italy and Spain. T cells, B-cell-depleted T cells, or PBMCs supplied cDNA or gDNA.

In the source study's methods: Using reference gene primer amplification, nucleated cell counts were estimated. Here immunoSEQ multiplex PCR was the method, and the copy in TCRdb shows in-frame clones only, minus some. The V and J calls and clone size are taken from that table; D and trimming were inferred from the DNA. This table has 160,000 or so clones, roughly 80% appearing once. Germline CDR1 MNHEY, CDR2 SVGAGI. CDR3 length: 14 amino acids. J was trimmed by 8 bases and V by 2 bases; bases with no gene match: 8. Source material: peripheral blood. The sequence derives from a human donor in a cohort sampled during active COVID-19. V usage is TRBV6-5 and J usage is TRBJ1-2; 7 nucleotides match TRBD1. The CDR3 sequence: CASSYQITGAGYTF. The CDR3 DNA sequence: TGTGCCAGCAGTTACCAGATTACAGGGGCCGGCTACACCTTC.